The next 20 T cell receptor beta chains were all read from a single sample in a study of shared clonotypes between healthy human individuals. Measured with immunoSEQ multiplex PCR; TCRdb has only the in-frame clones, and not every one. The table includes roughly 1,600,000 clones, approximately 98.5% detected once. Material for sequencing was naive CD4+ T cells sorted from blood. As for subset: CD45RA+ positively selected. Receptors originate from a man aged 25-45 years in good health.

The CDR3 sequence is CSVERVTTPDTQYF. The CDR3 DNA sequence: TGCAGCGTTGAAAGGGTTACCACCCCAGATACGCAGTATTTT. The rearrangement uses TRBV29-1 and TRBJ2-3; D remains unclear. CDR3 size: 14 residues. The V end was cut by 2 bases, the J end by 4 bases, with 13 bases between. Germline CDR1 SQVTM, CDR2 ANQGSEA.

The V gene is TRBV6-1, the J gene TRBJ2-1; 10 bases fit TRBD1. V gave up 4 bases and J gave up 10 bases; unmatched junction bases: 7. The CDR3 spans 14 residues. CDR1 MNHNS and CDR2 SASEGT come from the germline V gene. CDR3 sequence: CASSVGTGVWEQFF. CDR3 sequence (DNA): TGTGCCAGCAGTGTCGGGACAGGGGTTTGGGAGCAGTTCTTC.

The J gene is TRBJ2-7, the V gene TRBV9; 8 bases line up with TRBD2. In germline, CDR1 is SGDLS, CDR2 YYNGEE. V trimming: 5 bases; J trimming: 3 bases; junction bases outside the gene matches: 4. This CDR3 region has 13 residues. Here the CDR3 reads CASSRGLDYEQYF. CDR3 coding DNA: TGTGCCAGCAGTAGGGGACTAGACTACGAGCAGTACTTC.

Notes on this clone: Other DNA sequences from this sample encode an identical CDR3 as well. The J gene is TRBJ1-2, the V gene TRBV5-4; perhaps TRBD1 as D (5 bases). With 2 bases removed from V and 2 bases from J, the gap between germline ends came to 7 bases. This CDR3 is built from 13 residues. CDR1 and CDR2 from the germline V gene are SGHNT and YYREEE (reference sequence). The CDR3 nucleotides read TGTGCCAGCAGCTTTCCAGGGAACTATGGCTACACCTTC. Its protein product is CASSFPGNYGYTF.

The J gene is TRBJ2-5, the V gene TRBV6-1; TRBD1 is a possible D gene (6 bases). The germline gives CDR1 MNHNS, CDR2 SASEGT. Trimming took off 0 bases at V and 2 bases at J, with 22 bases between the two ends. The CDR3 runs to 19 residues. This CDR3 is CASSEAARPSSRGQETQYF. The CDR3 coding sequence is TGTGCCAGCAGTGAAGCGGCGAGGCCAAGTAGTAGGGGGCAAGAGACCCAGTACTTC.

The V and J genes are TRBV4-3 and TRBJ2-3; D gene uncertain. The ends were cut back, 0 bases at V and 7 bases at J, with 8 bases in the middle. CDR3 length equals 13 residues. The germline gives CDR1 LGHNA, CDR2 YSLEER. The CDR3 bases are TGCGCCAGCAGCCAAGATGTGAGGTATACGCAGTATTTT. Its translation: CASSQDVRYTQYF.

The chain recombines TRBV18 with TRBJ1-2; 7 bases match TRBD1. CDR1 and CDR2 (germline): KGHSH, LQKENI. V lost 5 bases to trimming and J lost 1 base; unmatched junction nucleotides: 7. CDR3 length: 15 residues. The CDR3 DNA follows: TGTGCCAGCTCAGGGACAGCCGGCTTTAACTATGGCTACACCTTC. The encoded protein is CASSGTAGFNYGYTF.

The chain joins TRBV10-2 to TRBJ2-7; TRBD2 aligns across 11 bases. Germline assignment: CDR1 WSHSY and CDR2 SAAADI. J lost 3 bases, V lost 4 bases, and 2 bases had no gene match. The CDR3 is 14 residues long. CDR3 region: CASSATSGIYEQYF. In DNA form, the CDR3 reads TGCGCCAGCAGTGCGACTAGCGGGATCTACGAGCAGTACTTC.

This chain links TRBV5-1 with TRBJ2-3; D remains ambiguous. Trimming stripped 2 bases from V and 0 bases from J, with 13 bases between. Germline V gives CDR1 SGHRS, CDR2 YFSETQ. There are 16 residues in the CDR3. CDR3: CASSFSLGTSTDTQYF. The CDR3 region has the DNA TGCGCCAGCAGCTTTTCTCTCGGAACTAGCACAGATACGCAGTATTTT. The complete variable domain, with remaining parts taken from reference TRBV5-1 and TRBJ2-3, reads KAGVTQTPRYLIKTRGQQVTLSCSPISGHRSVSWYQQTPGQGLQFLFEYFSETQRNKGNFPGRFSGRQFSNSRSEMNVSTLELGDSALYLCASSFSLGTSTDTQYFGPGTRLTVL.

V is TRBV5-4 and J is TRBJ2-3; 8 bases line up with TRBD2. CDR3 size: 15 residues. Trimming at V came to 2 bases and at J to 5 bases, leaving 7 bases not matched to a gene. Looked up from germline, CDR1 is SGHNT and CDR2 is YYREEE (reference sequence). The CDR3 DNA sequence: TGTGCCAGCAGCTTTGAGACTAGCGTACGAGATACGCAGTATTTT. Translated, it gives CASSFETSVRDTQYF.

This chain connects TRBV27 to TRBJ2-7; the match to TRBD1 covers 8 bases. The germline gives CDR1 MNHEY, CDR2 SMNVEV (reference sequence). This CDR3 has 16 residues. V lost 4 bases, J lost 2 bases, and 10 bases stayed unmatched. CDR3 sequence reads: CASSSPTGQGPYEQYF. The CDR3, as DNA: TGTGCCAGCAGTTCGCCCACCGGACAGGGCCCCTACGAGCAGTACTTC.

Here the CDR3 reads CASSPGTGVEKLFF. CDR3 nucleotides: TGTGCCAGCAGCCCCGGGACAGGGGTTGAAAAACTGTTTTTT. The chain is built from TRBV7-9 and TRBJ1-4; 10 bases agree with TRBD1. Unmatched junction bases numbered 4, after V lost 5 bases and J lost 7 bases. CDR3 length equals 14 residues. The V gene's germline CDR1 is SEHNR and CDR2 FQNEAQ (reference sequence).

CDR3 nucleotides: TGTGCCAGCAGAGCCGAGACAGCCTATGGCTACACCTTC. Translation: CASRAETAYGYTF. This chain links TRBV2 with TRBJ1-2; D perhaps matches TRBD1 (5 bases). Germline V gene sequence: CDR1 SNHLY, CDR2 FYNNEI. CDR3 length: 13 amino acids. Trimming pared 6 bases from V and 4 bases from J, leaving 12 bases between.

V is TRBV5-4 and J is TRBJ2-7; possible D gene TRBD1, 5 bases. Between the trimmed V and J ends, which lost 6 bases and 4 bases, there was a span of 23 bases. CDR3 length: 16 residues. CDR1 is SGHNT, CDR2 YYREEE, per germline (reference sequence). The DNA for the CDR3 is TGTGCCAGCACCGATCTCCCCCAGCAGGGTCTATACGAGCAGTACTTC. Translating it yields CASTDLPQQGLYEQYF.

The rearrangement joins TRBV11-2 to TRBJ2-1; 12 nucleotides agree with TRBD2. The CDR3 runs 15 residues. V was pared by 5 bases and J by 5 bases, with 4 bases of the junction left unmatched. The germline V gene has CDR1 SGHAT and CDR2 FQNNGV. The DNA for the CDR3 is TGTGCCAGCAGCCGCGGACTAGCGGGACACAATGAGCAGTTCTTC. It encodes CASSRGLAGHNEQFF.

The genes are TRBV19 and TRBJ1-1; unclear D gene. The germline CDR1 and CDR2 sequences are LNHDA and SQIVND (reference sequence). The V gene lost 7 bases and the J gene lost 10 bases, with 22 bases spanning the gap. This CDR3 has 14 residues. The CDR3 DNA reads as TGTGCCAGTACCGATACCTCGTGGACTCCAGCAGCTTTCTTT. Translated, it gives CASTDTSWTPAAFF. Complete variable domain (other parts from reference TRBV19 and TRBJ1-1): DGGITQSPKYLFRKEGQNVTLSCEQNLNHDAMYWYRQDPGQGLRLIYYSQIVNDFQKGDIAEGYSVSREKKESFPLTVTSAQKNPTAFYLCASTDTSWTPAAFFGQGTRLTVV.

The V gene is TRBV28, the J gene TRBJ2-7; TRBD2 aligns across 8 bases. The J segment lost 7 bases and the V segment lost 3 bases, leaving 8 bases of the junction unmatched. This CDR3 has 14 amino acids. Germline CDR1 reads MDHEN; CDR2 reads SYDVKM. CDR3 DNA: TGTGCCAGCAGTTTCCAAGCGGGAGTAGGAGAGCAGTACTTC. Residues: CASSFQAGVGEQYF.

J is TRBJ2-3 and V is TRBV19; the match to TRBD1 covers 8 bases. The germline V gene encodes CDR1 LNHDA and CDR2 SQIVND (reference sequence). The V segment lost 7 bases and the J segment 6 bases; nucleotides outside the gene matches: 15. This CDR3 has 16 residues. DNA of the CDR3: TGTGCCAGTAACTCCAATTCCCCGGACAGGGAGGATACGCAGTATTTT. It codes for CASNSNSPDREDTQYF.

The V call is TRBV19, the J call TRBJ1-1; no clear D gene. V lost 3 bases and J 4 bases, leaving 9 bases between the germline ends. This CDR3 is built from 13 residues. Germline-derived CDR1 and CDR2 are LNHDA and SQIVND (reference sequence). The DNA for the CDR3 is TGTGCCAGTAGTATTATCTCCGGCACTGAAGCTTTCTTT. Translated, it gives CASSIISGTEAFF.

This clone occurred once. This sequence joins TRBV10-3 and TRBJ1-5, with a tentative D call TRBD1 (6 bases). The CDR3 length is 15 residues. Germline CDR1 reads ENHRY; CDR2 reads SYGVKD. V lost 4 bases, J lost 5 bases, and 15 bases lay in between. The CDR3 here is CAISAQGTTHQPQHF. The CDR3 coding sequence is TGTGCCATCAGTGCTCAGGGGACCACTCATCAGCCCCAGCATTTT.